This TCR beta chain was recovered during a study of shared clonotypes between healthy human individuals. On the study more broadly: Participating donors consisted of two women and a few men aged 18 to 49.

Methods used by the authors: ImmunoSEQ gave junction-only sequences without quality scores, so filtering differed. Measured with immunoSEQ multiplex PCR; TCRdb has only the in-frame clones, and not every one. V, J and clone size are taken as reported in that table, and D and trimming were inferred from the DNA itself. The table lists some 2,000,000 clones, 85% to 95% of them singletons, with 1.1% in the top ten. The naive CD8 subset, CD45RO-negative cells positively selected for CCR7, excluded terminally differentiated effector memory CD45RA+ cells. Adult donors, all healthy and HIV-negative, had no recent acute infections or vaccinations. Points on this clone: Antigen unknown.

The study, taken as a whole, reports: Sorted-subset sequencing was shown by rarefaction to be incomplete despite large depth.

Unmatched junction bases numbered 8, after V lost 7 bases and J lost 2 bases. Germline V gives CDR1 ENHRY, CDR2 SYGVKD. CDR3 length: 15 amino acids. Sequencing was carried out using naive CD8+ T cells sorted from blood. This rearrangement joins TRBV10-3 to TRBJ2-1, with 7 nucleotides matching TRBD2. This receptor was identified in a man aged 18 to 35 in good health. The CDR3 loop is CAITAELATYNEQFF. CDR3 DNA sequence: TGTGCCATCACCGCTGAACTAGCGACCTACAATGAGCAGTTCTTC.